The 5 T cell receptor beta chains below all came from one sample that was sequenced in a study of identical twins. TCRdb reprocessed the 5' RACE reads via MiXCR and lists one record per CDR3 protein. The sample carries hundreds of thousands of distinct CDR3 sequences, 15% to 20% recorded once. The data were also submitted as part of a second study, on T cells expressing NK-cell markers.

The sample taken for sequencing was PBMCs. These TCRs come from a woman aged 18-29 years in good health.

The genes are TRBV20-1 and TRBJ2-5; either TRBD1 or TRBD2 may fit D (5 bases each). CDR1 is DFQATT, CDR2 SNEGSKA, per germline (reference sequence). The CDR3 contains 14 residues. The germline V and J ends were trimmed by 3 bases and 5 bases, with 16 bases remaining between them. CDR3 sequence: CSASPGGIGETQYF. In DNA, the CDR3 is TGCAGTGCTAGTCCTGGGGGAATCGGGGAGACCCAGTACTTC.

A few counts support this clonotype. The V call is TRBV21-1, the J call TRBJ2-7; the table's D call TRBD1 went unverified against the DNA. TRBV21-1 is a pseudogene segment. CDR3 length equals 18 residues. The CDR3 loop reads CASSKRPPGRLLSYEQYF. The CDR3 nucleotides are TGTGCCAGCAGCAAACGACCCCCCGGGAGGTTACTATCCTACGAGCAGTACTTC.

V usage is TRBV7-9 and J usage is TRBJ2-7, with D hard to call. CDR3 length equals 14 residues. The V and J ends lost 5 bases and 7 bases respectively, with 18 bases between them. CDR1 is SEHNR and CDR2 is FQNEAQ in the germline V gene (reference sequence). The CDR3 nucleotides are TGTGCCAGCAGCGTACCCCCTGATTACGGGGAGCAGTACTTC. Residues: CASSVPPDYGEQYF.

V and J are TRBV3-1 and TRBJ2-5; 8 bases agree with TRBD2. This CDR3 comprises 15 residues. CDR1 LGHDT and CDR2 YNNKEL come from the germline V gene (reference sequence). Unmatched junction bases numbered 17, after V lost 4 bases and J lost 13 bases. CDR3: CASSLSGTRPRWPYF. For the CDR3, the DNA is TGTGCCAGCAGCCTTTCCGGGACTAGACCCAGATGGCCGTACTTC.

In its sample, this clonotype was seen a few times. The CDR3 sequence is CASSLVEGGDYEQYF. For the CDR3, the DNA is TGTGCCAGCAGCTTAGTGGAGGGAGGGGATTACGAGCAGTACTTC. The chain recombines TRBV7-2 with TRBJ2-7; 7 bases are a match to TRBD2. The germline gives CDR1 SGHTA, CDR2 FQGNSA. The CDR3 extends over 15 amino acids. The trim removed 1 base at V and 4 bases at J, leaving 7 bases unmatched.